One sample yielded the 28 T cell receptor beta chains listed below, sequenced in a study of beta chain features in type 1 diabetes. Study-wide findings and caveats: Among patients with Type 1 diabetes, TCRB CDR3s were moderately but significantly shorter in every one of the four CD4+ subsets.

The antigens these receptors bind are not known. Expressed TCRB transcripts were sequenced after all isolated RNA was converted to cDNA. The protocol was immunoSEQ multiplex PCR, while the TCRdb copy is restricted to in-frame clones and leaves out a portion. The sample holds 250,000 to 300,000 clones, about 13% seen once. Sequencing was carried out using naive CD4+ T cells from blood. The source of these receptors is a man aged 25 to 40 with type 1 diabetes.

J is TRBJ2-7 and V is TRBV7-9; 8 bases fit TRBD2. Germline trimming cut 4 bases from V and 3 bases from J; bases unmatched to any gene: 5. Germline-derived CDR1 and CDR2 are SEHNR and FQNEAQ (reference sequence). The CDR3 contains 14 residues. CDR3 sequence reads: CASSSTSVIYEQYF. The CDR3, as DNA: TGTGCCAGCAGCTCGACTAGCGTAATCTACGAGCAGTACTTC.

This clone was found a few times. J is TRBJ2-1 and V is TRBV28, with TRBD1 matching over 7 bases. Germline V lookup: CDR1 MDHEN, CDR2 SYDVKM. This CDR3 is 16 amino acids long. With 4 bases clipped from V and 0 bases from J, the junction kept 6 bases outside the gene matches. The CDR3 here is CASSSGDSVSYNEQFF. The CDR3 coding sequence is TGTGCCAGCAGTTCCGGGGACAGCGTCTCCTACAATGAGCAGTTCTTC.

The chain recombines TRBV15 with TRBJ2-7; D is undetermined. This CDR3 spans 15 amino acids. The germline V gene has CDR1 LNHNV and CDR2 YYDKDF (reference sequence). The V end was cut by 0 bases, the J end by 0 bases, with 9 bases between. CDR3 in amino acids: CATSRDQWASYEQYF. CDR3 nucleotide sequence: TGTGCCACCAGCAGAGATCAGTGGGCCTCCTACGAGCAGTACTTC.

This clone was observed a handful of times. The chain carries TRBV27 and TRBJ2-7; perhaps TRBD2 as D (6 bases). The germline V and J ends were trimmed by 4 bases and 3 bases, with 13 bases remaining between them. This CDR3 region has 14 residues. Germline CDR1 reads MNHEY; CDR2 reads SMNVEV (reference sequence). CDR3 bases: TGTGCCAGCAGTTCAGCCGGGACTGGCTACGAGCAGTACTTC. Its protein product is CASSSAGTGYEQYF.

V usage is TRBV18 and J usage is TRBJ1-5, with 10 bases lining up with TRBD1. This CDR3 is 16 amino acids long. Trimming removed 4 bases from V and 5 bases from J; junction bases left unmatched: 8. The germline gives CDR1 KGHSH, CDR2 LQKENI. CDR3 nucleotide sequence: TGTGCCAGCTCACAAACAGAGACAGGGGGCGATCAGCCCCAGCATTTT. Its translation is CASSQTETGGDQPQHF.

This clone appeared a single time. The V gene is TRBV6-5, the J gene TRBJ2-3; 8 bases fit TRBD2. This CDR3 is 15 amino acids long. The trim removed 6 bases at V and 4 bases at J, leaving 9 bases unmatched. Per germline, CDR1 MNHEY and CDR2 SVGAGI. Written as DNA, the CDR3 is TGTGCCAGCAGCCCGGGGGGGGAGCGACCAGATACGCAGTATTTT. As protein: CASSPGGERPDTQYF.

This clone was detected only a few times. The chain uses TRBV6-1 and TRBJ2-7, with a possible D match to TRBD2 (6 bases). V lost 6 bases, J lost 4 bases, and 19 bases lay in between. The CDR3 has 15 amino acids. Germline V lookup: CDR1 MNHNS, CDR2 SASEGT. In nucleotides, the CDR3 is TGTGCCAGCAGCCCAATCGGAGGGGCTTCGTACGAGCAGTACTTC. Translation: CASSPIGGASYEQYF.

The rearrangement uses TRBV5-1 and TRBJ2-5, with 7 bases aligning to TRBD1. CDR3 length: 15 residues. CDR1 and CDR2 from the germline V gene are SGHRS and YFSETQ. V trimming: 5 bases; J trimming: 2 bases; junction bases outside the gene matches: 9. The CDR3 sequence: CASSGLPGQQETQYF. CDR3 sequence (DNA): TGCGCCAGCAGTGGTCTCCCGGGACAGCAAGAGACCCAGTACTTC.

J is TRBJ1-2 and V is TRBV6-5; no firm D call. This CDR3 is built from 13 residues. V lost 2 bases and J 8 bases, leaving 12 bases between the germline ends. The V gene's germline CDR1 is MNHEY and CDR2 SVGAGI. CDR3 sequence (DNA): TGTGCCAGCAGTTACACTAAGATTTCAGGCTACACCTTC. Its translation is CASSYTKISGYTF.

This clone was counted between two and nine times. The rearrangement joins TRBV19 to TRBJ2-1; 11 bases line up with TRBD2. This CDR3 contains 16 residues. V lost 3 bases and J lost 6; bases outside the gene matches: 7. Per germline, CDR1 LNHDA and CDR2 SQIVND (reference sequence). Written as DNA, the CDR3 is TGTGCCAGTAGTATGGGATCTAGCGGGAGGCCCAATGAGCAGTTCTTC. It codes for CASSMGSSGRPNEQFF.

This clone has more than one count but fewer than ten. The chain links TRBV29-1 to TRBJ2-7; 9 bases match TRBD2. The CDR3 spans 16 residues. Germline values: CDR1 SQVTM, CDR2 ANQGSEA. V dropped 3 bases and J dropped 4; count of bases not matched to a gene: 13. The CDR3 nucleotides read TGCAGCGTTGAGGGACTAGCTGGGGCCTTCCGATACGAGCAGTACTTC. It translates to CSVEGLAGAFRYEQYF.

The chain links TRBV2 to TRBJ2-3; D gene uncertain. The germline V gene has CDR1 SNHLY and CDR2 FYNNEI. CDR3 size: 11 residues. The germline V and J ends were trimmed by 6 bases and 5 bases, with 6 bases remaining between them. The CDR3 region is CASSLLDTQYF. DNA for the CDR3: TGTGCCAGCAGCCTCTTAGATACGCAGTATTTT.

The sample holds a few counts of this clone. The chain joins TRBV30 to TRBJ2-3; D remains unclear. The germline gives CDR1 GTSNPN, CDR2 SVGIG (reference sequence). This CDR3 is 14 amino acids long. Trimming left V 2 bases short and J 1 base short, with 10 bases between. The CDR3 nucleotides read TGTGCCTGGAGTATCGGTGCGCGCACAGATACGCAGTATTTT. Translation: CAWSIGARTDTQYF.

The chain combines TRBV19 with TRBJ2-3; TRBD2 matches at 13 bases. The length of the CDR3 is 14 residues. V lost 8 bases to trimming and J lost 5 bases; unmatched junction nucleotides: 4. Germline CDR1 reads LNHDA; CDR2 reads SQIVND (reference sequence). For the CDR3, the DNA is TGTGCCAGTTCGGGACTAGCGGGACTAGATACGCAGTATTTT. It specifies CASSGLAGLDTQYF.

V usage is TRBV19 and J usage is TRBJ1-5, with D unclear. V lost 3 bases to trimming and J lost 12 bases, with 12 bases between them. CDR1 and CDR2 from the germline V gene are LNHDA and SQIVND (reference sequence). The CDR3 loop spans 12 amino acids. The DNA for the CDR3 is TGTGCCAGTAGTATTCGGTCGGGAGGCCAGCATTTT. Its protein is CASSIRSGGQHF.

The table lists this clone with a few counts. Other nucleotide sequences from this sample produce the same CDR3. This chain uses TRBV9 with TRBJ2-5, with a possible D match to TRBD2 (6 bases). From germline, CDR1 is SGDLS and CDR2 YYNGEE. V was cut by 0 bases and J by 2 bases, with 8 bases left in between. The CDR3 loop spans 14 amino acids. The DNA of the CDR3 is TGTGCCAGCAGCGTAGTGGGGGGACAAGAGACCCAGTACTTC. It codes for CASSVVGGQETQYF.

This chain connects TRBV14 to TRBJ1-2, with TRBD1 as a possible D gene (5 bases). Germline V gene sequence: CDR1 SGHDN, CDR2 FVKESK. This CDR3 is 15 amino acids long. Trimming left V 0 bases short and J 6 bases short, with 14 bases between. CDR3 sequence (DNA): TGTGCCAGCAGCCAAGATTTCCGGGGGACGAATGGCTACACCTTC. Translating gives CASSQDFRGTNGYTF.

This clone was seen a handful of times. The V gene is TRBV14, the J gene TRBJ2-3; 8 nucleotides align to TRBD2. V lost 1 base, J lost 2 bases, and 2 bases stayed unmatched. CDR3 length: 15 amino acids. Germline CDR1 reads SGHDN; CDR2 reads FVKESK. The CDR3 DNA reads as TGTGCCAGCAGCCAAGTCGGGAGGGCCACAGATACGCAGTATTTT. As protein: CASSQVGRATDTQYF.

This chain connects TRBV9 to TRBJ1-1, with D tentatively TRBD1 (5 bases). CDR1 and CDR2 (germline): SGDLS, YYNGEE. The CDR3 runs to 15 residues. The V end lost 4 bases, the J end lost 8 bases, and 21 bases lay between the germline ends. The CDR3 nucleotides read TGTGCCAGCAGCCGGGGGGGGAACCGGGTTGAGGAAGCTTTCTTT. Encoded protein: CASSRGGNRVEEAFF.

The chain is built from TRBV19 and TRBJ1-2, with D perhaps matching TRBD1 (6 bases). CDR1 is LNHDA, CDR2 SQIVND, per germline (reference sequence). Trimming stripped 9 bases from V and 3 bases from J, with 11 bases between. This CDR3 region has 12 residues. CDR3 nucleotide sequence: TGTGCCAGCCGGGACACGCACTATGGCTACACCTTC. It translates to CASRDTHYGYTF.

The rearrangement joins TRBV11-1 to TRBJ2-3; 9 positions match TRBD1. The V and J ends lost 5 bases and 1 base, in that order; junction bases with no gene match: 4. CDR1 is SGHAT, CDR2 FQDESV, per germline (reference sequence). The CDR3 length is 15 residues. The CDR3 here is CASSITGGGTDTQYF. For the CDR3, the DNA is TGTGCCAGCAGCATAACAGGGGGCGGCACAGATACGCAGTATTTT.

The V and J genes are TRBV7-9 and TRBJ2-3, with 7 bases lining up with TRBD1. The ends lost 5 bases at V and 5 bases at J; junction bases unmatched: 16. The CDR3 length is 17 residues. Germline values: CDR1 SEHNR, CDR2 FQNEAQ (reference sequence). The CDR3 bases are TGTGCCAGCAGCCGAACTTACCCCAAGGGGGCGAAAGATACGCAGTATTTT. Translation gives CASSRTYPKGAKDTQYF.

The V call is TRBV19, the J call TRBJ2-1; 9 positions match TRBD2. Germline values: CDR1 LNHDA, CDR2 SQIVND (reference sequence). Trimming took 9 bases from V and 9 from J; bases not matched to a gene: 18. The CDR3 has 16 residues. CDR3 in DNA: TGTGCCAGCGGAGCGGGAGGCCCCCTCTACGATCGTGAGCAGTTCTTC. Protein product: CASGAGGPLYDREQFF.

A few counts support this clone. The chain carries TRBV5-1 and TRBJ2-5; 7 bases map to TRBD1. The CDR3 runs 16 residues. The germline CDR1 and CDR2 sequences are SGHRS and YFSETQ. V lost 0 bases and J lost 5; bases outside the gene matches: 10. Here the CDR3 reads CASSLAAQGSGETQYF. The DNA of the CDR3 is TGCGCCAGCAGCTTGGCCGCACAGGGGTCCGGGGAGACCCAGTACTTC. Supplemented by reference TRBV5-1 and TRBJ2-5, the full variable domain reads KAGVTQTPRYLIKTRGQQVTLSCSPISGHRSVSWYQQTPGQGLQFLFEYFSETQRNKGNFPGRFSGRQFSNSRSEMNVSTLELGDSALYLCASSLAAQGSGETQYFGPGTRLLVL.

This chain links TRBV2 with TRBJ2-1, with 13 bases that match TRBD2. The CDR3 consists of 18 residues. Losses at the gene ends were 6 bases for V and 2 bases for J; bases not matched to a gene: 10. Per germline, CDR1 SNHLY and CDR2 FYNNEI. Here the CDR3 DNA reads TGTGCCAGCAGAGGCCGGACTAGCGGGAGCCCTCCCTACAATGAGCAGTTCTTC. Its protein product is CASRGRTSGSPPYNEQFF.

This chain connects TRBV7-2 to TRBJ2-1; no reliable D call. The CDR3 has 11 amino acids. V was cut by 8 bases and J by 4 bases, with 6 bases left in between. Germline V gives CDR1 SGHTA, CDR2 FQGNSA. CDR3 nucleotide sequence: TGTGCCAGCTCGTTTTACAATGAGCAGTTCTTC. Translation gives CASSFYNEQFF.

This clone was counted only a few times. CDR3 region: CSVVGAGANTEAFF. The CDR3, as DNA: TGCAGCGTGGTTGGGGCAGGCGCCAACACTGAAGCTTTCTTT. The chain links TRBV29-1 to TRBJ1-1; a weak D match, TRBD1 (5 bases). V lost 6 bases and J 2 bases, leaving 16 bases between the germline ends. CDR3 length: 14 amino acids. CDR1 and CDR2 (germline): SQVTM, ANQGSEA. The full variable domain, completed using reference TRBV29-1 and TRBJ1-1, is SAVISQKPSRDICQRGTSLTIQCQVDSQVTMMFWYRQQPGQSLTLIATANQGSEATYESGFVIDKFPISRPNLTFSTLTVSNMSPEDSSIYLCSVVGAGANTEAFFGQGTRLTVV.

A few counts support this clone. J is TRBJ1-1 and V is TRBV5-1; no clear D. V was trimmed by 1 base and J by 0 bases, leaving 7 bases between them. The CDR3 covers 14 residues. Per the germline V gene, CDR1 is SGHRS and CDR2 is YFSETQ. CDR3 region: CASSLTGVNTEAFF. The DNA of the CDR3 is TGCGCCAGCAGCTTGACTGGTGTGAACACTGAAGCTTTCTTT.